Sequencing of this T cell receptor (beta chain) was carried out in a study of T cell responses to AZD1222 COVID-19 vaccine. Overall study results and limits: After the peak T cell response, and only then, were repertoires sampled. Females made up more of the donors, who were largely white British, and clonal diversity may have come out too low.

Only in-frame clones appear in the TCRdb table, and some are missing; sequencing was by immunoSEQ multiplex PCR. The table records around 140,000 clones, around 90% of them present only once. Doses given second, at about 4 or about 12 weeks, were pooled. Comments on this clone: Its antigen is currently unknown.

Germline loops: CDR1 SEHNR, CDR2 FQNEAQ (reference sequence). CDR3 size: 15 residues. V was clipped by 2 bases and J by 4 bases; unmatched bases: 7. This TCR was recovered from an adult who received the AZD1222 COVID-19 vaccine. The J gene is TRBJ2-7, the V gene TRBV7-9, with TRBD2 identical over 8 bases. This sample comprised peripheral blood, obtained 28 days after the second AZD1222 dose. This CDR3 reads CASSLHLGRGYEQYF. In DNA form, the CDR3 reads TGTGCCAGCAGCTTACACCTCGGGAGGGGGTACGAGCAGTACTTC.